The 4 T cell receptor beta chains presented below share a single source sample, sequenced in a study of OX40 agonist ivuxolimab in advanced cancers. The data were produced by immunoSEQ multiplex PCR, yet TCRdb's version contains in-frame clones alone and is incomplete. The top ten clones hold about 5.4% of a sample with around 76,000 clones, roughly 78% of them seen once. Sequenced here: CD4+ or CD8+ T cells sorted from blood, sampled in a trial of the OX40 agonist ivuxolimab. Source of these receptors: an adult with an advanced solid tumor such as melanoma, head and neck, liver or kidney cancer.

This chain connects TRBV7-2 to TRBJ1-2; TRBD1 is a possible D gene (5 bases). Germline V CDR1 and CDR2: SGHTA, FQGNSA. The CDR3 length is 13 residues. V dropped 1 base and J dropped 8 bases, with 11 bases sitting between them. CDR3 sequence: CASSLVYRDGYTF. Written as DNA, the CDR3 is TGTGCCAGCAGCTTAGTCTACCGGGACGGCTACACCTTC.

This rearrangement joins TRBV18 to TRBJ2-2, with no clear D. From germline, CDR1 is KGHSH and CDR2 LQKENI. The CDR3 sequence is 15 residues long. Trimming shortened V by 2 bases and J by 2 bases, and 9 bases separated the two germline ends. As DNA, the CDR3 is TGTGCCAGCTCACCAGCCCTTGCTAACACCGGGGAGCTGTTTTTT. Its protein product is CASSPALANTGELFF.

This clone was observed a handful of times. The CDR3, as DNA: TGTGCCAGCAGTCGACTATTTGGCTACACCTTC. This gives the protein CASSRLFGYTF. The V gene is TRBV6-5, the J gene TRBJ1-2; D remains unclear. The V gene lost 5 bases and the J gene lost 7 bases, with 8 bases spanning the gap. The CDR3 is made up of 11 amino acids. Looked up from germline, CDR1 is MNHEY and CDR2 is SVGAGI.

The chain recombines TRBV11-3 with TRBJ2-1; TRBD2 agrees at 7 bases. This CDR3 has 13 residues. Germline lookup yields CDR1 SGHNT and CDR2 YENEEA. Trimming cost V 5 bases and J 5 bases; bases outside gene matches: 3. CDR3 region: CASSPGGHNEQFF. The CDR3 region has the DNA TGTGCCAGCAGCCCGGGGGGTCACAATGAGCAGTTCTTC.